Each of the 16 T cell receptor beta chains below was sequenced from the same sample in a study of blood T cell repertoires in COVID-19. Assay used: immunoSEQ multiplex PCR; TCRdb lists only in-frame clones, some missing. The data show some 40,000 clones, with about 80% seen just once and approximately 43% held by the top ten. Material for sequencing was peripheral blood. These TCRs come from a woman of 80 years or more with acute or convalescent COVID-19.

J is TRBJ1-2 and V is TRBV19, with 8 positions matching TRBD1. The CDR3 runs 13 residues. CDR1 LNHDA and CDR2 SQIVND come from the germline V gene (reference sequence). J lost 8 bases, V lost 7 bases, and 9 bases had no gene match. As DNA, the CDR3 is TGTGCCAGTACCGGGACAGGACCTCGGGGCTACACCTTC. Translated, it gives CASTGTGPRGYTF.

The chain is built from TRBV19 and TRBJ2-2, with 9 bases fitting TRBD1. CDR1 is LNHDA and CDR2 is SQIVND in the germline V gene (reference sequence). The CDR3 covers 15 residues. With V trimmed by 7 bases and J by 5 bases, 8 bases remained unmatched. The CDR3 loop reads CASKKDRGTTGELFF. The DNA of the CDR3 is TGTGCCAGTAAAAAGGACAGGGGAACGACCGGGGAGCTGTTTTTT.

The rearrangement links TRBV7-9 to TRBJ1-6; maybe TRBD1 (5 bases). The V gene's germline CDR1 is SEHNR and CDR2 FQNEAQ (reference sequence). V lost 0 bases and J 9 bases, leaving 9 bases between the germline ends. CDR3 length equals 14 residues. The CDR3 loop is CASSLAREGSPLHF. In DNA, the CDR3 is TGTGCCAGCAGCTTAGCCAGGGAGGGTTCACCCCTCCACTTT. Full variable domain (remainder filled in from reference TRBV7-9 and TRBJ1-6): DTGVSQNPRHKITKRGQNVTFRCDPISEHNRLYWYRQTLGQGPEFLTYFQNEAQLEKSRLLSDRFSAERPKGSFSTLEIQRTEQGDSAMYLCASSLAREGSPLHFGNGTRLTVT.

The chain has TRBV19 and TRBJ1-5; maybe TRBD1 (5 bases). This CDR3 region has 18 residues. The germline V gene has CDR1 LNHDA and CDR2 SQIVND (reference sequence). V shed 5 bases and J shed 6 bases, with 26 bases lying between them. The CDR3 loop is CASSPRPGSALKIQPQHF. CDR3 DNA: TGTGCCAGTAGTCCTCGTCCAGGGTCCGCACTTAAAATTCAGCCCCAGCATTTT.

This clone was seen once. V gene TRBV6-5 combines with J gene TRBJ2-1, with 12 positions matching TRBD2. The V and J ends lost 6 bases and 9 bases, in that order; junction bases with no gene match: 6. The germline V gene has CDR1 MNHEY and CDR2 SVGAGI. This CDR3 is built from 14 residues. Here the CDR3 reads CASRRLAGESEQFF. The CDR3 nucleotides are TGTGCCAGCAGGAGACTAGCGGGGGAAAGTGAGCAGTTCTTC.

The chain uses TRBV2 and TRBJ2-2; D unclear. The CDR3 is 14 amino acids. Trimming left V 3 bases short and J 6 bases short, with 11 bases between. Germline CDR1 reads SNHLY; CDR2 reads FYNNEI. This CDR3 is CASSENLSAGELFF. The CDR3 DNA reads as TGTGCCAGCAGTGAGAACCTTTCGGCCGGGGAGCTGTTTTTT.

This clone showed up just once. V usage is TRBV12-5 and J usage is TRBJ2-4; TRBD1 agrees at 7 bases. J was trimmed by 8 bases and V by 4 bases; bases with no gene match: 5. In germline, CDR1 is LGHNT, CDR2 FRNRAP. The CDR3 is made up of 13 amino acids. The CDR3 DNA reads TGTGCTAGTGGTTCGAGAACAGGGGACATTCAGTACTTC. Its translation: CASGSRTGDIQYF.

CDR3 sequence (DNA): TGTGCCATCAGTTCGCCTGGAGGGCGTACTGAAGCTTTCTTT. Translated, it gives CAISSPGGRTEAFF. The rearrangement links TRBV10-3 to TRBJ1-1; D call uncertain. The V gene lost 5 bases and the J gene lost 5 bases, with 15 bases spanning the gap. Per germline, CDR1 ENHRY and CDR2 SYGVKD. The CDR3 length is 14 residues.

CDR3: CASTPGGQTNLFF. The CDR3 coding sequence is TGTGCCAGCACCCCAGGCGGACAGACCAACCTGTTCTTC. This chain connects TRBV12-3 or TRBV12-4 to TRBJ2-1, with D perhaps matching TRBD1 (6 bases). Trimming took off 7 bases at V and 15 bases at J, with 22 bases between the two ends. This CDR3 is built from 13 residues.

This clone turned up a few times. This chain connects TRBV14 to TRBJ2-7; D unclear. From germline, CDR1 is SGHDN and CDR2 FVKESK. Trimming left V 1 base short and J 0 bases short, with 10 bases between. The CDR3 loop spans 15 amino acids. This chain's CDR3 is CASSQGNLFSYEQYF. DNA of the CDR3: TGTGCCAGCAGCCAAGGTAATCTTTTCTCCTACGAGCAGTACTTC.

The rearrangement uses TRBV7-2 and TRBJ1-6, with D possibly being TRBD1 (5 bases). Deletions cut 1 base from V and 9 bases from J, with 16 bases between. The germline V gene encodes CDR1 SGHTA and CDR2 FQGNSA. The CDR3 runs 16 residues. The CDR3 loop is CASSLGGGRRSSPLHF. The CDR3 DNA is TGTGCCAGCAGCTTAGGGGGGGGGAGAAGGAGTTCACCCCTCCACTTT.

The genes are TRBV2 and TRBJ2-3, with D hard to call. Germline loops: CDR1 SNHLY, CDR2 FYNNEI. The CDR3 loop spans 12 amino acids. V was shortened by 6 bases and J by 3 bases, with 7 bases between the two germline ends. This chain's CDR3 is CASSYSTDTQYF. In DNA, the CDR3 is TGTGCCAGCAGCTACTCAACAGATACGCAGTATTTT.

The chain is built from TRBV7-2 and TRBJ1-1, with a possible D match to TRBD1 (5 bases). The V gene's germline CDR1 is SGHTA and CDR2 FQGNSA. V dropped 5 bases and J dropped 10 bases, with 23 bases sitting between them. The CDR3 is made up of 15 amino acids. CDR3 in amino acids: CASSPSLSGGRGAFF. CDR3 coding DNA: TGTGCCAGCAGCCCTAGCCTGTCGGGAGGGAGGGGAGCTTTCTTT.

V is TRBV27 and J is TRBJ2-7, with TRBD2 identical over 7 bases. V lost 3 bases, J lost 6 bases, and 2 bases stayed unmatched. Germline V lookup: CDR1 MNHEY, CDR2 SMNVEV (reference sequence). There are 12 residues in the CDR3. The CDR3 DNA reads as TGTGCCAGCAGTTTTACGGGGGGCGAGCAGTACTTC. Translated, it gives CASSFTGGEQYF.

The rearrangement joins TRBV19 to TRBJ1-2, with D unresolved. V shed 4 bases and J shed 4 bases, with 13 bases lying between them. Germline V gene lookup returns CDR1 LNHDA and CDR2 SQIVND (reference sequence). The CDR3 contains 14 residues. CDR3 residues: CASSTLSEVYGYTF. For the CDR3, the DNA is TGTGCCAGTAGTACCTTGTCCGAGGTCTATGGCTACACCTTC.

The chain uses TRBV2 and TRBJ1-2; 8 bases map to TRBD1. Germline V gene lookup returns CDR1 SNHLY and CDR2 FYNNEI. J was trimmed by 4 bases and V by 2 bases; bases with no gene match: 6. The CDR3 contains 15 residues. CDR3 protein: CASSERPGGAYGYTF. CDR3 DNA sequence: TGTGCCAGCAGTGAAAGGCCAGGGGGCGCCTATGGCTACACCTTC.